This TCR beta chain appears in the sequencing data of a study of cytomegalovirus exposure and HLA in healthy donors. Study-wide findings and caveats: The listing of 150 to 200 TCR beta chains classed them as cytomegalovirus-associated. Links to common viral pathogens appeared, in a later analysis, for several of the most significant clusters.

Sampled while nominally healthy, donors likely had unrecorded immune exposures. This CDR3 is built from 14 residues. The V gene end was trimmed by 3 bases and the J gene end by 5 bases; junction bases not matched to a gene: 7. The germline CDR1 and CDR2 sequences are SGHRS and YFSETQ. This clone occurred once. Antigen: not known. Primers for the PCR totalled 60 Vbeta and 13 Jbeta. TCRdb's table, derived via immunoSEQ multiplex PCR, lists solely in-frame clones and lacks some. The sample carries about 150,000 clones, around 60% recorded once. The genes are TRBV5-1 and TRBJ2-5; 7 bases agree with TRBD1. The receptor was derived from a woman aged 55-69 years in good health and CMV-seropositive. Sequencing input: PBMCs. CDR3 sequence reads: CASSSGDSMETQYF. Here the CDR3 DNA reads TGCGCCAGCAGCTCCGGGGACAGCATGGAGACCCAGTACTTC. Drawing the rest from reference TRBV5-1 and TRBJ2-5, the complete variable domain is KAGVTQTPRYLIKTRGQQVTLSCSPISGHRSVSWYQQTPGQGLQFLFEYFSETQRNKGNFPGRFSGRQFSNSRSEMNVSTLELGDSALYLCASSSGDSMETQYFGPGTRLLVL.